Each of the 17 T cell receptor beta chains below was sequenced from the same sample in a study of cytomegalovirus exposure and HLA in healthy donors. 60 Vbeta and 13 Jbeta primers were used in PCR. The table came from immunoSEQ multiplex PCR; TCRdb's copy has only in-frame clones and leaves some out. The table records over 100,000 clones, 82% of them present only once. The specimen sequenced was PBMCs. These TCRs come from a woman aged 45-65 years in good health and CMV-seropositive.

This rearrangement joins TRBV14 to TRBJ1-4, with 11 bases fitting TRBD1. J gave up 6 bases and V 6 bases, and 9 bases lay outside the gene matches. In germline, CDR1 is SGHDN, CDR2 FVKESK. This CDR3 has 16 residues. CDR3 sequence: CASSYLPGQGDEKLFF. The CDR3 coding sequence is TGTGCCAGCAGTTACCTTCCGGGACAGGGGGATGAAAAACTGTTTTTT. Using reference TRBV14 and TRBJ1-4 for the parts outside the CDR3, the full variable domain is EAGVTQFPSHSVIEKGQTVTLRCDPISGHDNLYWYRRVMGKEIKFLLHFVKESKQDESGMPNNRFLAERTGGTYSTLKVQPAELEDSGVYFCASSYLPGQGDEKLFFGSGTQLSVL.

A single count supports this clone. The genes are TRBV27 and TRBJ2-1; TRBD2 aligns across 7 bases. The J segment lost 4 bases and the V segment lost 6 bases, leaving 12 bases of the junction unmatched. The CDR3 totals 16 residues. The germline V gene encodes CDR1 MNHEY and CDR2 SMNVEV (reference sequence). CDR3 in DNA: TGTGCCAGCAGCTCCCTAGCGGTGGACTCGTACAATGAGCAGTTCTTC. Its translation: CASSSLAVDSYNEQFF.

The chain uses TRBV5-1 and TRBJ2-3; 10 bases agree with TRBD2. CDR1 is SGHRS and CDR2 is YFSETQ in the germline V gene. The CDR3 has 16 amino acids. With 5 bases clipped from V and 4 bases from J, the junction kept 10 bases outside the gene matches. CDR3 sequence reads: CASRFQAGGAADTQYF. CDR3 sequence (DNA): TGCGCCAGCAGATTCCAAGCGGGGGGGGCGGCAGATACGCAGTATTTT.

The chain uses TRBV5-1 and TRBJ2-7; TRBD2 agrees at 12 bases. The CDR3 spans 16 residues. Germline values: CDR1 SGHRS, CDR2 YFSETQ. Unmatched junction bases numbered 7, after V lost 3 bases and J lost 3 bases. Here the CDR3 reads CASSSTPGLAGYEQYF. As DNA, the CDR3 is TGCGCCAGCAGCTCCACCCCGGGACTAGCGGGCTACGAGCAGTACTTC.

The chain is built from TRBV7-3 and TRBJ1-1; TRBD1 might be the D (6 bases). Trimming left V 5 bases short and J 3 bases short, with 16 bases between. CDR3 size: 15 residues. Germline loops: CDR1 SGHTA, CDR2 FQGTGA. CDR3 loop: CASSHGQGRDTEAFF. CDR3 DNA sequence: TGTGCCAGCAGCCACGGTCAGGGGCGGGACACTGAAGCTTTCTTT.

The gene calls are TRBV18 and TRBJ1-3; 7 nucleotides agree with TRBD1. The CDR3 has 17 residues. The germline gives CDR1 KGHSH, CDR2 LQKENI. J gave up 0 bases and V 3 bases, and 8 bases lay outside the gene matches. For the CDR3, the DNA is TGTGCCAGCTCACCTATCACAGGGGCCGACTCTGGAAACACCATATATTTT. Its translation: CASSPITGADSGNTIYF.

The V call is TRBV9, the J call TRBJ2-1, with D possibly TRBD2 on 6 matching bases. Trimming cost V 0 bases and J 6 bases, with 13 bases left between them. The CDR3 is made up of 15 amino acids. CDR1 and CDR2 from the germline V gene are SGDLS and YYNGEE. The CDR3 is CASSVGWRGPNEQFF. In DNA form, the CDR3 reads TGTGCCAGCAGCGTAGGGTGGCGGGGCCCCAATGAGCAGTTCTTC. The complete variable domain, with remaining parts taken from reference TRBV9 and TRBJ2-1, reads DSGVTQTPKHLITATGQRVTLRCSPRSGDLSVYWYQQSLDQGLQFLIQYYNGEERAKGNILERFSAQQFPDLHSELNLSSLELGDSALYFCASSVGWRGPNEQFFGPGTRLTVL.

The chain recombines TRBV4-2 with TRBJ1-5; 8 bases map to TRBD1. This CDR3 has 18 residues. V lost 1 base to trimming and J lost 0 bases; unmatched junction nucleotides: 8. CDR1 is LGHNA, CDR2 YNFKEQ, per germline. The CDR3: CASSQGTGRPNSNQPQHF. For the CDR3, the DNA is TGTGCCAGCAGCCAAGGGACAGGGAGGCCGAATAGCAATCAGCCCCAGCATTTT.

The chain links TRBV9 to TRBJ1-3; TRBD1 matches 10 bases. The CDR3 consists of 15 residues. Germline V gene lookup returns CDR1 SGDLS and CDR2 YYNGEE. The V gene end was trimmed by 0 bases and the J gene end by 10 bases; junction bases not matched to a gene: 7. The CDR3 loop reads CASSVDPGQGGTIYF. DNA for the CDR3: TGTGCCAGCAGCGTAGATCCCGGACAGGGGGGAACCATATATTTT.

V gene TRBV21-1 combines with J gene TRBJ2-1; the D segment call TRBD2 is taken from the table without a DNA check. TRBV21-1 is marked as a pseudogene. The CDR3 runs to 16 residues. The CDR3 protein is CASQTTKASSYNEQFF. The CDR3 DNA reads TGTGCCAGCCAGACCACAAAGGCTAGCTCCTACAATGAGCAGTTCTTC.

The chain joins TRBV11-2 to TRBJ2-7, with TRBD2 matching 8 bases. The CDR3 consists of 14 residues. The V gene end was trimmed by 1 base and the J gene end by 2 bases; junction bases not matched to a gene: 1. Germline-derived CDR1 and CDR2 are SGHAT and FQNNGV. CDR3 sequence reads: CASSLALAAYEQYF. In DNA form, the CDR3 reads TGTGCCAGCAGCTTAGCACTAGCGGCCTACGAGCAGTACTTC.

The chain is built from TRBV30 and TRBJ2-6, with TRBD1 identical over 9 bases. CDR3 length equals 17 residues. Germline assignment: CDR1 GTSNPN and CDR2 SVGIG (reference sequence). V lost 3 bases and J lost 3; bases outside the gene matches: 9. The CDR3 nucleotides are TGTGCCTGGAGGAGGGGGACAGGGAGAAGTGGGGCCAACGTCCTGACTTTC. Translation gives CAWRRGTGRSGANVLTF.

This chain uses TRBV10-2 with TRBJ1-2, with D perhaps TRBD1 (5 bases). Trimming stripped 0 bases from V and 3 bases from J, with 5 bases between. The germline V gene has CDR1 WSHSY and CDR2 SAAADI. There are 13 residues in the CDR3. CDR3 sequence: CASSESGDYGYTF. DNA for the CDR3: TGCGCCAGCAGTGAGTCAGGGGACTATGGCTACACCTTC.

The chain carries TRBV5-4 and TRBJ2-1; D is possibly TRBD2 (6 bases). The CDR3 has 17 residues. Germline V lookup: CDR1 SGHNT, CDR2 YYREEE (reference sequence). The V end was cut by 3 bases, the J end by 1 base, with 17 bases between. The CDR3: CASSSFVGGRSYNEQFF. CDR3 sequence (DNA): TGTGCCAGCAGCTCCTTCGTCGGGGGTCGGTCCTACAATGAGCAGTTCTTC.

The chain uses TRBV5-4 and TRBJ2-5, with D possibly TRBD2 on 7 matching bases. Looked up from germline, CDR1 is SGHNT and CDR2 is YYREEE (reference sequence). V lost 5 bases, J lost 9 bases, and 17 bases lay in between. There are 13 residues in the CDR3. The CDR3 region has the DNA TGTGCCAGCAGAGGGGAGGGAGGGGGGCCCCAGTACTTC. This translates into CASRGEGGGPQYF.

This clone was picked up a small number of times. The V and J genes are TRBV5-1 and TRBJ1-4; a weak D match, TRBD1 (6 bases). The V gene's germline CDR1 is SGHRS and CDR2 YFSETQ. Trimming removed 1 base at V and 5 bases at J, with 9 bases between. The CDR3 consists of 14 residues. CDR3 loop: CASSLTQGNEKLFF. The CDR3 region has the DNA TGCGCCAGCAGCTTGACACAGGGCAATGAAAAACTGTTTTTT. The full variable domain, rest sourced from reference TRBV5-1 and TRBJ1-4, is KAGVTQTPRYLIKTRGQQVTLSCSPISGHRSVSWYQQTPGQGLQFLFEYFSETQRNKGNFPGRFSGRQFSNSRSEMNVSTLELGDSALYLCASSLTQGNEKLFFGSGTQLSVL.

This chain uses TRBV10-3 with TRBJ2-2; D is ambiguous. The CDR3 loop spans 14 amino acids. The V end lost 4 bases, the J end lost 1 base, and 7 bases lay between the germline ends. Germline V gene data show CDR1 as ENHRY and CDR2 as SYGVKD. CDR3 bases: TGTGCCATCAGTGTTACAGAGAACACCGGGGAGCTGTTTTTT. It codes for CAISVTENTGELFF.